The clone carrying this T cell receptor beta chain came up a few times. Its antigen is undetermined. A second PCR, run for roughly 7 to 12 cycles, used a sample-barcoded 5' primer plus a J-beta primer mix. TCRdb passed the 5' RACE reads through MiXCR, listing each CDR3 protein once. The top ten hold about an eighth of the sample, which has some 880,000 distinct CDR3 sequences, roughly 35% seen once. The data stem from a study of blood T cells in healthy people across ages. General study findings and limits: Per-million-T-cell TCR beta diversity fell roughly linearly with age.

In terms of origin and age, donors were healthy Caucasian individuals from Russia aged about 6 to 100. CDR3 length: 16 amino acids. With 5 bases clipped from V and 1 base from J, the junction kept 3 bases outside the gene matches. The germline V gene has CDR1 DFQATT and CDR2 SNEGSKA (reference sequence). Sequencing was done on a sample of blood. The receptor was isolated from a man aged 18-30 years in good health. This rearrangement joins TRBV20-1 to TRBJ2-1, with 15 nucleotides matching TRBD2. The CDR3 region is CSAGGLAGGSYNEQFF. The CDR3 DNA is TGCAGTGCTGGGGGACTAGCGGGGGGTTCCTACAATGAGCAGTTCTTC.